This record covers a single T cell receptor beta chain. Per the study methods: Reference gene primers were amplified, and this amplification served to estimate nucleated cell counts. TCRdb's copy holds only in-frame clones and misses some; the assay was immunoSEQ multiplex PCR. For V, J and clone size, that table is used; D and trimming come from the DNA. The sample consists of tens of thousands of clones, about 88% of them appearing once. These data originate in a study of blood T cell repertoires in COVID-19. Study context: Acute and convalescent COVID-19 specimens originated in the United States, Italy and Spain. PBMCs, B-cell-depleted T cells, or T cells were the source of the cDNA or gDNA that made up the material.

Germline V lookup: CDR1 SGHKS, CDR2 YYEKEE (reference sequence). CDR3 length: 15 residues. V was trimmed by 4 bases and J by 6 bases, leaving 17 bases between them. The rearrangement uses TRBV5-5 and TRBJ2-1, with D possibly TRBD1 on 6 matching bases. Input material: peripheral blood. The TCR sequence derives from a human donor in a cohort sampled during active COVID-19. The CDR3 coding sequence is TGTGCCAGCAGCGGTTCCGGGACACCCACCAATGAGCAGTTCTTC. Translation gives CASSGSGTPTNEQFF.